The clone carrying this T cell receptor (beta chain) has ten or more counts. CDR3 regions were amplified by Arm-PCR using iRepertoire HTBI primers to build TCR beta libraries. In the original workflow: Samples revealed 50 to 70 TRBV and 11 to 15 TRBJ segments. MiXCR was run by TCRdb on the multiplex PCR reads, yielding one entry per CDR3 protein. The V and J calls shown here were made by TCRdb, not taken from the authors' results. The sample shows around 240,000 distinct CDR3 sequences, around a sixth of them seen only once. The source of the sample is a study of regulatory T cells in long-lasting Graves disease. The CDR3 consists of 13 residues. Germline CDR1 reads SQVTM; CDR2 reads ANQGSEA. Trimming took off 7 bases at V and 5 bases at J, with 18 bases between the two ends. The time point: newly diagnosed GD, antithyroid drugs for less than 3 months. PBMC RNA served as the TCR library source. A further study also used this sample, focusing on T cells in Graves' hyperthyroidism and ophthalmopathy.

This clonotype originated in a woman aged 25 to 39 with Graves disease. Sample: peripheral blood mononuclear cells (PBMCs), taken at new diagnosis, from a patient treated with antithyroid drugs. This rearrangement joins TRBV29-1 to TRBJ2-7, with D tentatively TRBD2 (5 bases). For the CDR3, the DNA is TGCAGCGCCGAAAGGATAGGGAGAGACGAGCAGTACTTC. Translating it yields CSAERIGRDEQYF.